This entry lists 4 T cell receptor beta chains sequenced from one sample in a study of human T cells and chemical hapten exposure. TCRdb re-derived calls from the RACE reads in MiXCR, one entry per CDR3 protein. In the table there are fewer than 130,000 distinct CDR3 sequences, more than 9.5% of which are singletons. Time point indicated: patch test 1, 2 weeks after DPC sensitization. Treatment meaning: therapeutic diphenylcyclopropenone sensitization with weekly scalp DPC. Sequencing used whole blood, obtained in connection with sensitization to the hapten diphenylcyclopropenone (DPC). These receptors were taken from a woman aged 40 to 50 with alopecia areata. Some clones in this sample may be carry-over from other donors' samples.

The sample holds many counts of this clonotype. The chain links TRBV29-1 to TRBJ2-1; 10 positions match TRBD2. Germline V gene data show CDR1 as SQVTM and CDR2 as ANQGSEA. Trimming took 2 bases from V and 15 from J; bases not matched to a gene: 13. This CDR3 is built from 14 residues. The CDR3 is CSVEITPSGGGAFF. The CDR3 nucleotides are TGCAGCGTTGAAATAACCCCTAGCGGGGGCGGCGCGTTCTTC.

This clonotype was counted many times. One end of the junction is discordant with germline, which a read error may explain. The CDR3 region has the DNA TGTGCCAGCAGCTTTGGAGGGGCCCAAGAGACACAGTACTTC. As protein: CASSFGGAQETQYF. The gene calls are TRBV11-3 and TRBJ2-5; possibly TRBD2 for D (6 bases). This CDR3 contains 14 residues. The germline gives CDR1 SGHNT, CDR2 YENEEA.

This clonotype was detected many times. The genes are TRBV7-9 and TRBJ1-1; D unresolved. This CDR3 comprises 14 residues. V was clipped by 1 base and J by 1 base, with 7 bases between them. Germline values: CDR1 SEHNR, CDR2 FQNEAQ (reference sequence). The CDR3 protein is CASSLESPNTEAFF. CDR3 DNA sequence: TGTGCCAGCAGCTTAGAGTCGCCGAACACTGAAGCTTTCTTT.

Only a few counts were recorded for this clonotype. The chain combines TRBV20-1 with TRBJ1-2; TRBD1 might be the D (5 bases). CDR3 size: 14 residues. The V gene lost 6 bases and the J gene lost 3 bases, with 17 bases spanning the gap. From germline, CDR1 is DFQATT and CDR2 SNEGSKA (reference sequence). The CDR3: CSAADTGYYYGYTF. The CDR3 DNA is TGCAGTGCCGCCGACACAGGCTACTACTATGGCTACACCTTC.